This entry features one TCR beta chain sequence. The junction departs from the called germline gene at one end, perhaps through a read error. The CDR3 has 14 amino acids. Germline CDR1 MNHNY, CDR2 SVGAGI (reference sequence). The source of the sample is a study of tumor and adjacent non-tumor tissue in lung cancer. RNA was extracted from bulk tissue without any cell sorting. A modified ARM-PCR protocol with three rounds of nested PCR amplified TCRbeta. TCRdb recomputed calls from the multiplex PCR reads with MiXCR, one row per CDR3 protein. The sample includes over 100,000 distinct CDR3 sequences, roughly 75% seen only once; the top ten take about 40%.

Material for sequencing was lung tumor tissue. The chain joins TRBV6-6 to TRBJ1-2, with no clear D. This receptor was identified in a woman aged 60-75 years with non-small cell lung cancer. The CDR3, as DNA: TGTGCTAGCAGTAACCTGCAGGATTATTATGGCTACATCTTC. Amino acid sequence: CASSNLQDYYGYIF.